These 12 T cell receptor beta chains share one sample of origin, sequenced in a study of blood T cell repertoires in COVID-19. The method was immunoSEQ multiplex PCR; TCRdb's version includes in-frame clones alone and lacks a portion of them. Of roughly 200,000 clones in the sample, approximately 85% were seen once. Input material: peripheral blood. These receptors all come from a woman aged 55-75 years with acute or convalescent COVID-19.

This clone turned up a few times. CDR3: CASSLLTDNTEAFF. DNA of the CDR3: TGTGCCAGCAGTTTATTAACAGATAACACTGAAGCTTTCTTT. J is TRBJ1-1 and V is TRBV28; D is unresolved. CDR1 and CDR2 (germline): MDHEN, SYDVKM. V dropped 1 base and J dropped 2 bases, with 8 bases sitting between them. The CDR3 is made up of 14 amino acids.

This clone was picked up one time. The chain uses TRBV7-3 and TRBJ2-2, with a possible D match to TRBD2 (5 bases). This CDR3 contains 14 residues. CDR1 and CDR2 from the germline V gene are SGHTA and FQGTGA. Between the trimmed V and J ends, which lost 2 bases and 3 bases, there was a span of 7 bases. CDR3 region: CASSLSRDTGELFF. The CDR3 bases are TGTGCCAGCAGCTTATCGAGGGACACCGGGGAGCTGTTTTTT. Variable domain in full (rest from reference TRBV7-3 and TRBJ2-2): GAGVSQTPSNKVTEKGKYVELRCDPISGHTALYWYRQSLGQGPEFLIYFQGTGAADDSGLPNDRFFAVRPEGSVSTLKIQRTERGDSAVYLCASSLSRDTGELFFGEGSRLTVL.

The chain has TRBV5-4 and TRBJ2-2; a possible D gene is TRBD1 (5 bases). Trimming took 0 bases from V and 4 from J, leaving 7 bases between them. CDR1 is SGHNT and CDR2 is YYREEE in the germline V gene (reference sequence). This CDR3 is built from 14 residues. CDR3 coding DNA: TGTGCCAGCAGCTTGGAGACAGTCACCGGGGAGCTGTTTTTT. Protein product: CASSLETVTGELFF.

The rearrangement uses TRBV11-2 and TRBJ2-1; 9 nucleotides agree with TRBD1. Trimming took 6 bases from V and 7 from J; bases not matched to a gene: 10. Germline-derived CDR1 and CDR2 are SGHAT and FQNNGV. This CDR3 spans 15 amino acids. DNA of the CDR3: TGTGCCAGCAGGGGGTACAGGGGGCTCGGGAATGAGCAGTTCTTC. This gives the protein CASRGYRGLGNEQFF.

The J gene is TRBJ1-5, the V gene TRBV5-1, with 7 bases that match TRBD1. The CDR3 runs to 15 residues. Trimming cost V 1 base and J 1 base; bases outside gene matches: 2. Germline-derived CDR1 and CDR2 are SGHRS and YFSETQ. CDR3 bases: TGCGCCAGCAGCTTGACAGGGGCCAGCAATCAGCCCCAGCATTTT. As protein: CASSLTGASNQPQHF. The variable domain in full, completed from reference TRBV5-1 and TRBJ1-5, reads KAGVTQTPRYLIKTRGQQVTLSCSPISGHRSVSWYQQTPGQGLQFLFEYFSETQRNKGNFPGRFSGRQFSNSRSEMNVSTLELGDSALYLCASSLTGASNQPQHFGDGTRLSIL.

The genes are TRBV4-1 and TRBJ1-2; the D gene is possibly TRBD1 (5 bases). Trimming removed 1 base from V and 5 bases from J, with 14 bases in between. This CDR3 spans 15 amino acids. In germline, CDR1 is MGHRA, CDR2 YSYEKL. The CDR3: CASSQASQGQYGYTF. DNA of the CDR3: TGCGCCAGCAGCCAAGCCTCCCAGGGCCAATATGGCTACACCTTC.

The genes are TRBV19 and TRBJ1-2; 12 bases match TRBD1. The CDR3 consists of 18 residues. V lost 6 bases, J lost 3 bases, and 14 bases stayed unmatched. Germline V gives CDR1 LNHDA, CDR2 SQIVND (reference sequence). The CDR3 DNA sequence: TGTGCCAGTAGCCCTTGGTATGCCGGGACAGGGGGCCACTATGGCTACACCTTC. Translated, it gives CASSPWYAGTGGHYGYTF.

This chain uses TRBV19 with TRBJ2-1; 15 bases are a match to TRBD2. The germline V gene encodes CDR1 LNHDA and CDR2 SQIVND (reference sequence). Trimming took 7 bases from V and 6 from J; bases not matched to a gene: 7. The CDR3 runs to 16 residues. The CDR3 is CASNRGTSGRFNEQFF. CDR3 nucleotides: TGTGCCAGTAACCGAGGGACTAGCGGGAGGTTCAATGAGCAGTTCTTC.

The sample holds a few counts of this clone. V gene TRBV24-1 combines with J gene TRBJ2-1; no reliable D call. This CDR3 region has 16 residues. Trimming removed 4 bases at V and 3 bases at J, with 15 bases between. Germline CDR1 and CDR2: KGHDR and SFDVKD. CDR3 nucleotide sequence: TGTGCCACCAGTGACCCAAGACTTACCCTCTACAATGAGCAGTTCTTC. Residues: CATSDPRLTLYNEQFF.

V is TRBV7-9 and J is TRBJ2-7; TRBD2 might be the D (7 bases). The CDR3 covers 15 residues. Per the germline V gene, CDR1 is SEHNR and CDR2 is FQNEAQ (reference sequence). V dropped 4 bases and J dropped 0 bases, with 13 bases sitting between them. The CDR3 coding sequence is TGTGCCAGCAGCTCAGGGGAGGGGAGCTCCTACGAGCAGTACGTC. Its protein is CASSSGEGSSYEQYV.

The chain's CDR3 is CASTQRTGSNQPQHF. CDR3 DNA sequence: TGTGCCAGCACCCAGCGGACAGGGAGCAATCAGCCCCAGCATTTT. The rearrangement joins TRBV6-5 to TRBJ1-5; 8 bases fit TRBD1. CDR1 and CDR2 from the germline V gene are MNHEY and SVGAGI. The CDR3 runs to 15 residues. Unmatched junction bases numbered 6, after V lost 7 bases and J lost 1 base.

CDR3 loop: CASSLEQVGEQFF. The CDR3 DNA is TGTGCCAGCAGCTTAGAGCAGGTTGGCGAGCAGTTCTTC. The chain recombines TRBV7-9 with TRBJ2-1; the D is unclear. V dropped 1 base and J dropped 10 bases, with 11 bases sitting between them. The CDR3 covers 13 residues. The germline CDR1 and CDR2 sequences are SEHNR and FQNEAQ (reference sequence). The full variable domain, rest sourced from reference TRBV7-9 and TRBJ2-1, is DTGVSQNPRHKITKRGQNVTFRCDPISEHNRLYWYRQTLGQGPEFLTYFQNEAQLEKSRLLSDRFSAERPKGSFSTLEIQRTEQGDSAMYLCASSLEQVGEQFFGPGTRLTVL.